This TCR beta chain came from a study of T cell responses to AZD1222 COVID-19 vaccine. Study findings and constraints: Baseline seropositives among AZD1222 recipients totaled only five to seven. Spike-wide vaccine-associated CD4 TCRs dominated at 160-218 and 743-854. The study found Spike-specific TCR breadth and depth rose after two AZD1222 doses.

Clones were sequenced by immunoSEQ multiplex PCR, and TCRdb holds only the in-frame ones, with some missing. Here the sample spans more than 150,000 clones, 70% to 90% being singletons. For this clone: Its specificity is unknown.

This CDR3 is 15 amino acids long. The V end was cut by 3 bases, the J end by 3 bases, with 16 bases between. CDR1 is SGDLS, CDR2 YYNGEE, per germline. The chain recombines TRBV9 with TRBJ2-7; the D gene is possibly TRBD1 (5 bases). This receptor was identified in an adult in good health. Sample: peripheral blood, taken on day 0 of AZD1222 vaccination. CDR3 coding DNA: TGTGCCAGCAGCGAGGGGCAGGATGTCCGCTACGAGCAGTACTTC. Translation gives CASSEGQDVRYEQYF. Filled out from reference TRBV9 and TRBJ2-7, the complete variable domain reads DSGVTQTPKHLITATGQRVTLRCSPRSGDLSVYWYQQSLDQGLQFLIQYYNGEERAKGNILERFSAQQFPDLHSELNLSSLELGDSALYFCASSEGQDVRYEQYFGPGTRLTVT.